The 16 T cell receptor beta chains below were found in one sample sequenced in a study of identifying expanded T cells in peripheral blood (dated by TCRdb to the late 2010s). Library construction relied on the immunoSEQ multiplex PCR assay. Sourced from immuneACCESS, this table was stored by TCRdb with only in-frame sequences that have V and J called. A share of the clones is absent; for the studies checked, an unresolved V gene accounts for under half, and the remainder has no known explanation. In this sample the table shows fewer than 110,000 clones, around nine tenths of which occur a single time. Jointly, the top ten make up about 17% of the sample. The sequenced material came from blood. These receptors came from a person between 18 and 75 years old in good health.

This clone was found a few times. The chain uses TRBV5-4 and TRBJ2-1; D is possibly TRBD1 or TRBD2 (5 bases each). The length of the CDR3 is 16 residues. V was trimmed by 0 bases and J by 0 bases, leaving 10 bases between them. Germline V lookup: CDR1 SGHNT, CDR2 YYREEE (reference sequence). The DNA of the CDR3 is TGTGCCAGCAGCTTGGACGGGGCCAGCTCCTACAATGAGCAGTTCTTC. It encodes CASSLDGASSYNEQFF. Combining the CDR3 with reference TRBV5-4 and TRBJ2-1 gives the whole variable domain ETGVTQSPTHLIKTRGQQVTLRCSSQSGHNTVSWYQQALGQGPQFIFQYYREEENGRGNFPPRFSGLQFPNYSSELNVNALELDDSALYLCASSLDGASSYNEQFFGPGTRLTVL.

V and J are TRBV9 and TRBJ1-2, with a possible D match to TRBD1 (5 bases). Deletions cut 0 bases from V and 1 base from J, with 10 bases between. The CDR3 covers 15 residues. The germline V gene encodes CDR1 SGDLS and CDR2 YYNGEE. The CDR3 region is CASSVEGHLNYGYTF. The DNA of the CDR3 is TGTGCCAGCAGCGTAGAAGGACACCTTAACTATGGCTACACCTTC. The variable domain in full, with the rest retrieved from reference TRBV9 and TRBJ1-2, is DSGVTQTPKHLITATGQRVTLRCSPRSGDLSVYWYQQSLDQGLQFLIQYYNGEERAKGNILERFSAQQFPDLHSELNLSSLELGDSALYFCASSVEGHLNYGYTFGSGTRLTVV.

The chain combines TRBV4-2 with TRBJ1-6; D is ambiguous. The V gene's germline CDR1 is LGHNA and CDR2 YNFKEQ. CDR3 length: 13 residues. V dropped 0 bases and J dropped 8 bases, with 5 bases sitting between them. The CDR3: CASSQDNYSPLHF. The CDR3 DNA sequence: TGTGCCAGCAGCCAAGATAATTATTCACCCCTCCACTTT.

CDR3 residues: CASSPQSSYNSPLHF. In DNA, the CDR3 is TGTGCCAGCAGTCCCCAGAGCTCCTATAATTCACCCCTCCACTTT. This sequence joins TRBV7-6 and TRBJ1-6; D is unclear. V lost 6 bases, J lost 0 bases, and 9 bases lay in between. The CDR3 spans 15 residues. The germline V gene encodes CDR1 SGHVS and CDR2 FNYEAQ.

The sample holds one count of this clone. V and J are TRBV19 and TRBJ1-1; TRBD1 might be the D (5 bases). The V end was cut by 8 bases, the J end by 0 bases, with 13 bases between. Per germline, CDR1 LNHDA and CDR2 SQIVND (reference sequence). This CDR3 is built from 14 residues. The CDR3: CASPSGRLNTEAFF. The CDR3 nucleotides are TGTGCCAGTCCTTCGGGGCGTTTGAACACTGAAGCTTTCTTT.

V is TRBV13 and J is TRBJ2-2, with D uncertain. V shed 5 bases and J shed 2 bases, with 6 bases lying between them. The CDR3 extends over 13 amino acids. The germline V gene encodes CDR1 PRHDT and CDR2 FYEKMQ (reference sequence). As DNA, the CDR3 is TGTGCCAGCAGCCATACAAACACCGGGGAGCTGTTTTTT. Its protein is CASSHTNTGELFF.

This sequence joins TRBV21-1 and TRBJ1-4. TRBV21-1 is listed as a pseudogene. The length of the CDR3 is 10 residues. As DNA, the CDR3 is TGTGCCAGCACTCCCGAAAAACTGTTTTTT. Its translation is CASTPEKLFF.

This chain links TRBV29-1 with TRBJ2-7, with D unresolved. CDR3 length: 14 amino acids. Trimming took 6 bases from V and 7 from J, leaving 22 bases between them. Germline-derived CDR1 and CDR2 are SQVTM and ANQGSEA. Here the CDR3 DNA reads TGCAGCGTGCAATTCCCTGGCAGGCTTGAGGAGCAGTACTTC. Amino acid sequence: CSVQFPGRLEEQYF.

The chain joins TRBV21-1 to TRBJ2-5. TRBV21-1 is labeled a pseudogene. The CDR3 sequence is 17 residues long. CDR3 sequence reads: CASRHDLKGPSLETQYF. CDR3 DNA: TGTGCCAGCAGACACGACCTAAAGGGCCCTTCCCTGGAGACCCAGTACTTC.

J is TRBJ2-3 and V is TRBV4-1; 8 bases match TRBD1. The CDR3 sequence is 15 residues long. The ends lost 8 bases at V and 2 bases at J; junction bases unmatched: 9. Germline V gives CDR1 MGHRA, CDR2 YSYEKL. In DNA, the CDR3 is TGCGCCAGCGGAAACAGGGGGTGGGACACAGATACGCAGTATTTT. Its translation is CASGNRGWDTDTQYF.

The V call is TRBV15, the J call TRBJ2-3, with D maybe TRBD2 (6 bases). Trimming removed 9 bases from V and 0 bases from J, with 10 bases in between. The germline gives CDR1 LNHNV, CDR2 YYDKDF (reference sequence). CDR3 length: 13 amino acids. The CDR3: CATDSGSTDTQYF. The CDR3 region has the DNA TGTGCCACGGATAGCGGTAGCACAGATACGCAGTATTTT.

The CDR3 loop is CASSGGTYNSPLHF. The CDR3, as DNA: TGTGCCAGCAGCGGGGGGACTTATAATTCACCCCTCCACTTT. The chain couples TRBV7-9 to TRBJ1-6; a possible D gene is TRBD1 (5 bases). Trimming shortened V by 5 bases and J by 4 bases, and 9 bases separated the two germline ends. The germline V gene encodes CDR1 SEHNR and CDR2 FQNEAQ (reference sequence). CDR3 size: 14 residues. Looking up the rest from reference TRBV7-9 and TRBJ1-6 gives the full variable domain: DTGVSQNPRHKITKRGQNVTFRCDPISEHNRLYWYRQTLGQGPEFLTYFQNEAQLEKSRLLSDRFSAERPKGSFSTLEIQRTEQGDSAMYLCASSGGTYNSPLHFGNGTRLTVT.

The chain joins TRBV5-5 to TRBJ2-5; D might be TRBD1 (5 bases). The CDR3 sequence is 19 residues long. Trimming took off 6 bases at V and 1 base at J, with 28 bases between the two ends. Germline V gives CDR1 SGHKS, CDR2 YYEKEE (reference sequence). The CDR3 sequence is CASTRTPTQASVLQETQYF. As DNA, the CDR3 is TGTGCCAGCACCAGGACACCTACCCAAGCGTCGGTCCTCCAAGAGACCCAGTACTTC.

This clone was recorded only once. CDR3 bases: TGTGCCAGCAGCTTAAGTCTTTCCTACGAGCAGTACTTC. Protein: CASSLSLSYEQYF. This rearrangement joins TRBV7-9 to TRBJ2-7, with D hard to call. V lost 2 bases to trimming and J lost 1 base, with 6 bases between them. Germline CDR1 is SEHNR and CDR2 is FQNEAQ (reference sequence). The CDR3 totals 13 residues.

This clone was picked up one time. The chain carries TRBV9 and TRBJ2-1; TRBD2 aligns across 7 bases. The CDR3 is 13 amino acids. The V gene end was trimmed by 7 bases and the J gene end by 3 bases; junction bases not matched to a gene: 4. Germline CDR1 and CDR2: SGDLS and YYNGEE. The CDR3 loop is CASGRGYYNEQFF. The CDR3 DNA sequence: TGTGCCAGCGGGCGGGGGTACTACAATGAGCAGTTCTTC. The whole variable domain, remainder taken from reference TRBV9 and TRBJ2-1, is DSGVTQTPKHLITATGQRVTLRCSPRSGDLSVYWYQQSLDQGLQFLIQYYNGEERAKGNILERFSAQQFPDLHSELNLSSLELGDSALYFCASGRGYYNEQFFGPGTRLTVL.

The chain joins TRBV5-8 to TRBJ1-1; D ambiguous. This CDR3 has 14 amino acids. In germline, CDR1 is SGHTS, CDR2 YDEGEE. The V end lost 1 base, the J end lost 5 bases, and 12 bases lay between the germline ends. This CDR3 is CASSLRRRDTEAFF. The CDR3, as DNA: TGTGCCAGCAGCTTGCGGCGCCGCGATACTGAAGCTTTCTTT. The full variable domain, in which reference TRBV5-8 and TRBJ1-1 provide the parts outside the CDR3, is EAGVTQSPTHLIKTRGQQATLRCSPISGHTSVYWYQQALGLGLQFLLWYDEGEERNRGNFPPRFSGRQFPNYSSELNVNALELEDSALYLCASSLRRRDTEAFFGQGTRLTVV.